This is a list of T cell receptor beta chains from one sample in a study of post-analysis software for immune sequencing data. TCRdb called the PCR reads again in MiXCR, with one record for every CDR3 protein. The table shows some 800,000 distinct CDR3 sequences, with more than 45% occurring only once. Sequenced sample: blood. These receptors were taken from a girl aged 10-17 years with multiple sclerosis. Each CDR3 is given with its conserved first and last residue. The D gene is left open where the match is weak.

D,V,CDR3
NA,TRBV7-6,CASSPKPPPGNTGELFF
NA,TRBV10-3,CAISDPAEYNEQFF
TRBD1,TRBV6-6,CAGSRQGADTQYF
TRBD1,TRBV2,CASSDWTGRGEQFF
NA,TRBV12-3/TRBV12-4,CASSFGEEAQYF
TRBD1,TRBV5-1,CASSLTNSQGGEQYF
NA,TRBV4-3,CASSQDPRGETQYF
NA,TRBV12-5,CASGLVPDGELHGYTF
NA,TRBV12-2,CASRPTWEQYF
NA,TRBV28,CASADRSYGYTF
TRBD1,TRBV12-3/TRBV12-4,CASSLWTGGNSNQPQHF
NA,TRBV20-1,CSATGTAYEQYF
NA,TRBV27,CASSSPSLRETYNEQFF
TRBD2,TRBV20-1,CSAPWEGYEQYF